These T cell receptor beta chains were read from a single sample in a study of post-analysis software for immune sequencing data. TCRdb passed the PCR reads through MiXCR, listing each CDR3 protein once. The sample has approximately 440,000 distinct CDR3 sequences; approximately 45% are singletons. The sequenced sample consisted of blood. Receptors originate from a girl aged 5-17 years with multiple sclerosis. Both conserved end residues are part of each CDR3. Fields, in order: V gene, clone size, D gene, J gene, CDR3 protein, CDR3 DNA. D genes are given only for firm matches. A clone size is listed for some rows: how often the clone was seen (once, few, many), or a class if it is expanded.

TRBV20-1	.	.	TRBJ1-5	CSARRRSLSNQPQHF	TGCAGTGCTAGGCGGCGGTCTTTGAGCAATCAGCCCCAGCATTTT
TRBV24-1	.	.	TRBJ1-2	CATSEAPNYGYTF	TGTGCCACCAGCGAAGCACCTAACTATGGCTACACCTTC
TRBV7-9	.	.	TRBJ2-7	CASSPTRVYCEQYF	TGTGCCAGCAGCCCAACCCGGGTATACTGCGAGCAGTACTTC
TRBV10-2	.	TRBD2	TRBJ2-2	CASRDGAGGLTGELFF	TGCGCCAGCAGGGACGGCGCGGGAGGATTAACCGGGGAGCTGTTTTTT
TRBV28	.	.	TRBJ1-2	CASSFGGGEDYGYTF	TGTGCCAGCAGTTTCGGGGGGGGCGAGGACTATGGCTACACCTTC
TRBV29-1	few	TRBD1	TRBJ2-7	CSVEVTGVSEQYF	TGCAGCGTTGAAGTAACAGGGGTGAGCGAGCAGTACTTC
TRBV5-1	.	TRBD2	TRBJ2-1	CASSLAFGLAGGNKQFF	TGCGCCAGCAGCTTGGCTTTTGGGCTAGCGGGAGGCAATAAGCAGTTCTTC
TRBV30	.	TRBD2	TRBJ2-7	CAWSTGTNYEQYF	TGTGCCTGGAGTACCGGGACTAATTACGAGCAGTACTTC
TRBV5-1	many	.	TRBJ2-3	CASSPQTHGGTDTQYF	TGCGCCAGCAGCCCACAAACTCACGGGGGCACAGATACGCAGTATTTT
TRBV20-1	.	.	TRBJ2-7	CSARMPDSPLYEQYF	TGCAGTGCTAGGATGCCGGACAGTCCCCTCTACGAGCAGTACTTC
TRBV28	.	.	TRBJ1-1	CASRLTEKNTEAFF	TGTGCCAGCAGGTTAACAGAAAAGAACACTGAAGCTTTCTTT
TRBV6-2/TRBV6-3	.	TRBD1	TRBJ1-2	CASRTTGESYIF	TGTGCCAGCAGGACTACAGGGGAGAGCTACATCTTC
TRBV7-2	few	TRBD2	TRBJ2-4	CASSVGLAGNIQYF	TGTGCCAGCAGCGTCGGACTAGCGGGAAACATTCAGTACTTC
TRBV9	.	.	TRBJ1-6	CASSVEGGGSPLHF	TGTGCCAGCAGCGTAGAAGGAGGAGGTTCACCCCTCCACTTT
TRBV5-1	.	TRBD2	TRBJ2-2	CASSSRLAGGTGELFF	TGCGCCAGCAGCTCCCGACTAGCGGGAGGCACCGGGGAGCTGTTTTTT
TRBV5-1	.	TRBD1	TRBJ2-7	CAGSLGQGANEQYF	TGCGCCGGCAGCTTGGGGCAGGGGGCTAACGAGCAGTACTTC
TRBV4-1	once	.	TRBJ1-2	CASSQDREISNYGYTF	TGCGCCAGCAGCCAAGATCGGGAGATTTCTAACTATGGCTACACCTTC
TRBV28	.	TRBD2	TRBJ2-5	CASSLGFGGSGRETQYF	TGTGCCAGCAGTTTAGGGTTCGGCGGGAGTGGGAGAGAGACCCAGTACTTC
TRBV24-1	.	TRBD2	TRBJ2-7	CATSGLAGDDEQYF	TGTGCCACCAGTGGCCTAGCGGGAGATGACGAGCAGTACTTC
TRBV5-1	many	.	TRBJ1-5	CASSLEGPPQPQHF	TGCGCCAGCAGCTTGGAGGGGCCCCCTCAGCCCCAGCATTTT
TRBV5-1	few	.	TRBJ2-1	CASSFQSSYNEQFF	TGCGCCAGCAGCTTCCAGAGCTCCTACAATGAGCAGTTCTTC
TRBV6-5	.	TRBD2	TRBJ2-1	CASSYSGLAGGWEQFF	TGTGCCAGCAGTTACTCGGGGCTAGCGGGAGGATGGGAGCAGTTCTTC
TRBV5-1	.	.	TRBJ1-5	CASSLEGDRPQHF	TGCGCCAGCAGCTTGGAGGGGGACCGGCCCCAGCATTTT
TRBV7-9	.	.	TRBJ1-2	CASSPGTWNYGYTF	TGTGCCAGCAGCCCAGGGACATGGAACTATGGCTACACCTTC
TRBV20-1	.	.	TRBJ2-3	CSPRRGASTDTQYF	TGCAGCCCTCGGAGGGGGGCTAGCACAGATACGCAGTATTTT
TRBV10-2	.	TRBD2	TRBJ2-1	CASRARAGVDVNEQFF	TGCGCCAGCAGGGCCCGGGCGGGAGTAGACGTCAATGAGCAGTTCTTC
TRBV28	.	.	TRBJ1-2	CASSSHDSAYGYTF	TGTGCCAGCAGTTCCCACGACAGCGCTTATGGCTACACCTTC
TRBV20-1	few	.	TRBJ2-5	CSARDRAAQETQYF	TGCAGTGCTAGAGATCGAGCGGCCCAAGAGACCCAGTACTTC
TRBV11-2	few	.	TRBJ1-5	CASSLGAAPNQPQHF	TGTGCCAGCAGCTTAGGGGCCGCCCCCAATCAGCCCCAGCATTTT
TRBV9	.	TRBD2	TRBJ2-3	CASSVSGLAGWADTQYF	TGTGCCAGCAGCGTATCGGGACTAGCGGGATGGGCAGATACGCAGTATTTT
TRBV12-3/TRBV12-4	few	.	TRBJ2-5	CASSLGLRSETQYF	TGTGCCAGCAGTTTGGGGCTTCGGAGTGAGACCCAGTACTTC
TRBV6-2/TRBV6-3	.	.	TRBJ1-2	CASSGHPTLNYGYTF	TGTGCCAGCAGCGGACACCCAACCCTAAACTATGGCTACACCTTC
TRBV7-3	few	.	TRBJ2-1	CASSPGTSKYSEQFF	TGTGCCAGCAGCCCCGGGACATCTAAATACAGTGAGCAGTTCTTC